This note documents a single TCR beta chain sequence. What it binds is unknown. A junction boundary mismatches the germline segment, possibly from a read error. This record belongs to a study of T cell responses to AZD1222 COVID-19 vaccine. In the study overall: Analysis merged second doses at about 4 or about 12 weeks. Overall study findings and caveats: Sampled repertoires all dated from after the peak T cell response. Baseline testing showed seropositivity in only 5 or 6 AZD1222 recipients. There were mostly white British donors and more females than males, and clonal diversity was possibly underestimated.

The table came from immunoSEQ multiplex PCR; TCRdb's copy has only in-frame clones and leaves some out. The sample includes under 200,000 clones, less than 95% seen only once; the top ten take 4% to 5.5%. Per germline, CDR1 SSHAT and CDR2 FNYEAQ (reference sequence). The CDR3 consists of 18 residues. The chain has TRBV7-7 and TRBJ1-1, with TRBD1 identical over 9 bases. The sequence derives from an adult in good health. Sequenced here: peripheral blood, sampled on day 0 of AZD1222 vaccination. CDR3 DNA: TGTGCTAGCAGCTTAGCTCCGGGACAGGGAACGATGGACACTGAAGCTTTCTTT. It specifies CASSLAPGQGTMDTEAFF.